This T cell receptor beta chain derives from a study of cytomegalovirus exposure and HLA in healthy donors. Primers for the PCR totalled 60 Vbeta and 13 Jbeta. Assay used: immunoSEQ multiplex PCR; TCRdb lists only in-frame clones, some missing. The sample has approximately 100,000 clones, under 75% seen once. CDR3 length equals 15 residues. Germline V gene sequence: CDR1 SGHTA, CDR2 FQGNSA. V was trimmed by 2 bases and J by 1 base, leaving 12 bases between them. The receptor was isolated from a female donor in good health and CMV-seronegative. The sequencing sample was made of PBMCs. The chain uses TRBV7-2 and TRBJ2-7, with no clear D. This chain's CDR3 is CASSLSHSRSYEQYF. For the CDR3, the DNA is TGTGCCAGCAGCTTATCTCACTCCAGGTCCTACGAGCAGTACTTC.